This T cell receptor (beta chain) was documented in a study of human T cells and chemical hapten exposure. Study at large: Alopecia areata, totalis or universalis affected patients who were mostly female. Findings and limits, study-wide: Patch test score tracked positively with PT1 expanded TCR counts.

TCRdb redid the calling of the RACE reads with MiXCR, one entry per CDR3 protein. The table lists roughly 160,000 distinct CDR3 sequences, about 15% of them singletons. Regarding time point: patch test 1, 2 weeks after DPC sensitization. Treatment meaning: therapeutic diphenylcyclopropenone sensitization with weekly scalp DPC. Non-pregnant alopecia patients aged 18 to 70, suitable for DPC therapy. About this clonotype: The antigen is unknown.

Looked up from germline, CDR1 is MDHEN and CDR2 is SYDVKM. V lost 7 bases, J lost 0 bases, and 13 bases lay in between. This CDR3 comprises 15 residues. The receptor was derived from a woman in her twenties or thirties with alopecia areata. Some clones in this sample may be carry-over from other donors' samples. The chain couples TRBV28 to TRBJ2-4; D possibly matches TRBD1 or TRBD2 (5 bases each). The sequences come from whole blood, collected in connection with sensitization to the hapten diphenylcyclopropenone (DPC). The CDR3 is CASTQGVIAKNIQYF. For the CDR3, the DNA is TGTGCCAGCACCCAGGGAGTTATAGCCAAAAACATTCAGTACTTC.